Below, 27 T cell receptor beta chains from the same sample are listed, as sequenced in a study of sequential checkpoint blockade in melanoma. Indicated treatment: randomized to nivolumab then ipilimumab (arm A) or the reverse (arm B). The protocol was immunoSEQ multiplex PCR, while the TCRdb copy is restricted to in-frame clones and leaves out a portion. The profile shows roughly 8,000 clones, roughly 30% of them singletons. The sequenced sample was tumor tissue (inferred from file names), obtained from a patient given nivolumab and ipilimumab in sequence. These receptors originate from a human donor with melanoma.

The gene calls are TRBV30 and TRBJ1-3; D is undetermined. Trimming cost V 3 bases and J 3 bases, with 9 bases left between them. The CDR3 runs to 13 residues. Germline CDR1 GTSNPN, CDR2 SVGIG (reference sequence). The CDR3 spells CAWSMNSGNTIYF. The CDR3 DNA follows: TGTGCCTGGAGCATGAATAGTGGAAACACCATATATTTT.

V gene TRBV30 combines with J gene TRBJ1-4, with 7 bases fitting TRBD1. With 3 bases clipped from V and 3 bases from J, the junction kept 7 bases outside the gene matches. CDR1 GTSNPN and CDR2 SVGIG come from the germline V gene (reference sequence). The CDR3 is made up of 15 amino acids. The CDR3 DNA reads as TGTGCCTGGAGCCAAATGGGACAGCCTAATGAAAAACTGTTTTTT. Residues: CAWSQMGQPNEKLFF.

This clone has a count of ten or more. The rearrangement uses TRBV11-3 and TRBJ2-2, with no clear D. This CDR3 has 15 residues. CDR1 is SGHNT, CDR2 YENEEA, per germline. The ends were cut back, 4 bases at V and 4 bases at J, with 13 bases in the middle. CDR3 sequence reads: CASSSGGGPTGELFF. The DNA for the CDR3 is TGTGCCAGCAGCTCCGGTGGCGGCCCCACCGGGGAGCTGTTTTTT. Based on the CDR3 plus reference TRBV11-3 and TRBJ2-2, the full variable domain is EAGVVQSPRYKIIEKKQPVAFWCNPISGHNTLYWYLQNLGQGPELLIRYENEEAVDDSQLPKDRFSAERLKGVDSTLKIQPAELGDSAVYLCASSSGGGPTGELFFGEGSRLTVL.

This clone appeared a few times. The gene calls are TRBV6-8 and TRBJ1-2; no reliable D call. Trimming took 6 bases from V and 4 from J, leaving 15 bases between them. The CDR3 runs 14 residues. CDR1 MNHGY and CDR2 SAAAGT come from the germline V gene. For the CDR3, the DNA is TGTGCCAGCAGCAACTCAGGATCCTTCTATGGCTACACCTTC. It specifies CASSNSGSFYGYTF.

J is TRBJ1-1 and V is TRBV25-1, with D tentatively TRBD1 (6 bases). The germline V gene encodes CDR1 MGHDK and CDR2 SYGVNS. The CDR3 has 14 amino acids. V was shortened by 2 bases and J by 1 base, with 8 bases between the two germline ends. The CDR3 sequence: CASSEGGWNTEAFF. The CDR3 bases are TGTGCCAGCAGTGAAGGGGGCTGGAACACTGAAGCTTTCTTT.

The chain employs TRBV11-3 and TRBJ2-2; D is possibly TRBD1 or TRBD2 (5 bases each). CDR3 length equals 16 residues. Germline loops: CDR1 SGHNT, CDR2 YENEEA. The V end lost 5 bases, the J end lost 1 base, and 14 bases lay between the germline ends. The chain's CDR3 is CASSPPVRGNTGELFF. The CDR3 DNA is TGTGCCAGCAGCCCCCCGGTGAGGGGGAACACCGGGGAGCTGTTTTTT.

The chain employs TRBV19 and TRBJ2-5; no clear D gene. Germline V gives CDR1 LNHDA, CDR2 SQIVND (reference sequence). The V gene lost 5 bases and the J gene lost 2 bases, with 12 bases spanning the gap. CDR3 length: 14 residues. The CDR3 sequence is CASSSMGRQETQYF. CDR3 bases: TGTGCCAGTAGTTCGATGGGCAGACAAGAGACCCAGTACTTC.

The rearrangement uses TRBV23-1 and TRBJ2-2, with TRBD2 matching 7 bases. TRBV23-1 is classed as an ORF, of uncertain function. This CDR3 is 17 amino acids long. Trimming cost V 0 bases and J 6 bases; bases outside gene matches: 10. The CDR3 spells CASSQSWTRGDAGELFF. CDR3 in DNA: TGCGCCAGCAGTCAATCCTGGACCCGGGGGGATGCCGGGGAGCTGTTTTTT.

The V gene is TRBV15, the J gene TRBJ2-1; 7 nucleotides align to TRBD1. There are 15 residues in the CDR3. Per germline, CDR1 LNHNV and CDR2 YYDKDF (reference sequence). The trim removed 0 bases at V and 10 bases at J, leaving 9 bases unmatched. The DNA for the CDR3 is TGTGCCACCAGCAGAGATCAATCCCCGACAGGGGAGCAGTTCTTC. It translates to CATSRDQSPTGEQFF.

This clone was picked up a small number of times. This chain links TRBV18 with TRBJ1-1; 10 bases line up with TRBD1. This CDR3 spans 16 amino acids. Trimming cost V 2 bases and J 1 base; bases outside gene matches: 4. The germline CDR1 and CDR2 sequences are KGHSH and LQKENI. CDR3 amino acids: CASSPNRQGANTEAFF. The CDR3 nucleotides are TGTGCCAGCTCACCAAACAGACAGGGGGCGAACACTGAAGCTTTCTTT.

This rearrangement joins TRBV6-8 to TRBJ1-5; D possibly corresponds to TRBD1 (6 bases). Per germline, CDR1 MNHGY and CDR2 SAAAGT. Trimming shortened V by 4 bases and J by 4 bases, and 14 bases separated the two germline ends. The CDR3 extends over 15 amino acids. The chain's CDR3 is CASSFARTVNQPQHF. CDR3 coding DNA: TGTGCCAGCAGTTTCGCAAGGACAGTTAATCAGCCCCAGCATTTT.

The J gene is TRBJ2-3, the V gene TRBV23-1; D perhaps matches TRBD1 (7 bases). TRBV23-1 is placed among ORFs of uncertain function. The CDR3 is 18 residues long. The ends were cut back, 6 bases at V and 5 bases at J, with 27 bases in the middle. The CDR3 nucleotides are TGCGCCAGCAGCTTATTTGGGGCAGGGGGAGGTTCAAGAGATACGCAGTATTTT. Its protein product is CASSLFGAGGGSRDTQYF.

Here the CDR3 DNA reads TGTGCCAGTGGGATAGACAGGGGATATGGTGGCTACACCTTC. This gives the protein CASGIDRGYGGYTF. The J gene is TRBJ1-2, the V gene TRBV19; 8 nucleotides match TRBD1. Germline-derived CDR1 and CDR2 are LNHDA and SQIVND (reference sequence). The V gene end was trimmed by 8 bases and the J gene end by 7 bases; junction bases not matched to a gene: 12. This CDR3 contains 14 residues.

This clone turned up a few times. The chain links TRBV11-3 to TRBJ2-7; TRBD1 aligns across 11 bases. This CDR3 comprises 14 residues. CDR1 and CDR2 from the germline V gene are SGHNT and YENEEA. V was clipped by 6 bases and J by 6 bases; unmatched bases: 7. CDR3 DNA: TGTGCCAGCAGGACCGGGACAGGGGGTGCCGAGCAGTACTTC. Translating it yields CASRTGTGGAEQYF.

The sample holds a few counts of this clone. This sequence joins TRBV6-8 and TRBJ2-6; D unresolved. Trimming stripped 10 bases from V and 0 bases from J, with 13 bases between. The germline V gene has CDR1 MNHGY and CDR2 SAAAGT. The CDR3 totals 15 residues. CDR3 loop: CAIKGDYSGANVLTF. The CDR3, as DNA: TGTGCCATCAAAGGCGATTACTCTGGGGCCAACGTCCTGACTTTC.

The chain joins TRBV6-8 to TRBJ2-1, with TRBD2 as a possible D gene (6 bases). V gave up 6 bases and J gave up 4 bases, with 25 bases separating them. Germline lookup yields CDR1 MNHGY and CDR2 SAAAGT. This CDR3 comprises 18 residues. The CDR3 DNA reads as TGTGCCAGCAGACGACTAGAAAGAGACTGGTCCTTATACAATGAGCAGTTCTTC. It codes for CASRRLERDWSLYNEQFF.

This clone occurred a few times. The CDR3: CASSEGASVGYTF. CDR3 DNA: TGTGCCAGCAGTGAGGGGGCCAGTGTTGGCTACACCTTC. The chain joins TRBV6-8 to TRBJ1-2; 7 bases are a match to TRBD1. This CDR3 comprises 13 residues. The V gene end was trimmed by 5 bases and the J gene end by 7 bases; junction bases not matched to a gene: 7. CDR1 and CDR2 (germline): MNHGY, SAAAGT.

This clone was detected only a few times. The J gene is TRBJ1-3, the V gene TRBV6-8; D is undetermined. The CDR3 sequence is 19 residues long. The V end was cut by 2 bases, the J end by 0 bases, with 20 bases between. Germline V gene data show CDR1 as MNHGY and CDR2 as SAAAGT. The CDR3 nucleotides are TGTGCCAGCAGTTACGGAGGGTCCCGGCAGGCCATCTCTGGAAACACCATATATTTT. Amino acids: CASSYGGSRQAISGNTIYF.

This clone was picked up a small number of times. The chain carries TRBV6-8 and TRBJ2-7, with TRBD2 as a possible D gene (5 bases). This CDR3 region has 16 residues. Germline CDR1 and CDR2: MNHGY and SAAAGT. V gave up 0 bases and J gave up 0 bases, with 12 bases separating them. CDR3 protein: CASSYSSRTHSYEQYF. For the CDR3, the DNA is TGTGCCAGCAGTTACTCATCACGGACTCACTCCTACGAGCAGTACTTC.

This clone was counted a few times. V usage is TRBV30 and J usage is TRBJ1-5; D is unresolved. The CDR3 totals 14 residues. From germline, CDR1 is GTSNPN and CDR2 SVGIG (reference sequence). V was cut by 2 bases and J by 2 bases, with 10 bases left in between. CDR3 nucleotides: TGTGCCTGGAGTATAGGAACAGGCAATCAGCCCCAGCATTTT. This gives the protein CAWSIGTGNQPQHF.

The chain joins TRBV29-1 to TRBJ1-5, with D unclear. V lost 4 bases and J lost 0, with 10 bases in between. Germline V gene lookup returns CDR1 SQVTM and CDR2 ANQGSEA. The CDR3 contains 14 residues. CDR3 sequence reads: CSVAEGRSNQPQHF. In DNA form, the CDR3 reads TGCAGCGTTGCGGAGGGTCGTAGCAATCAGCCCCAGCATTTT. The full variable domain, rest sourced from reference TRBV29-1 and TRBJ1-5, is SAVISQKPSRDICQRGTSLTIQCQVDSQVTMMFWYRQQPGQSLTLIATANQGSEATYESGFVIDKFPISRPNLTFSTLTVSNMSPEDSSIYLCSVAEGRSNQPQHFGDGTRLSIL.

This clone was seen more than once but under ten times. The chain couples TRBV11-3 to TRBJ2-7, with TRBD2 matching 11 bases. Germline V lookup: CDR1 SGHNT, CDR2 YENEEA. This CDR3 is built from 15 residues. V shed 5 bases, J shed 3 bases, and the junction held 6 bases outside the gene matches. The CDR3 region is CASSTRLAGRYEQYF. The CDR3 DNA reads TGTGCCAGCAGCACCAGACTAGCGGGGCGCTACGAGCAGTACTTC. Based on the CDR3 plus reference TRBV11-3 and TRBJ2-7, the full variable domain is EAGVVQSPRYKIIEKKQPVAFWCNPISGHNTLYWYLQNLGQGPELLIRYENEEAVDDSQLPKDRFSAERLKGVDSTLKIQPAELGDSAVYLCASSTRLAGRYEQYFGPGTRLTVT.

This chain links TRBV14 with TRBJ2-1; D may be TRBD1 (5 bases). The CDR3 length is 13 residues. From germline, CDR1 is SGHDN and CDR2 FVKESK. Trimming removed 5 bases at V and 3 bases at J, with 8 bases between. The CDR3 region has the DNA TGTGCCAGCAGCATCGGACACTACAATGAGCAGTTCTTC. Protein: CASSIGHYNEQFF.

This clone was detected only a few times. The chain employs TRBV30 and TRBJ1-3; D may be TRBD1 (6 bases). In germline, CDR1 is GTSNPN, CDR2 SVGIG (reference sequence). V was shortened by 0 bases and J by 0 bases, with 12 bases between the two germline ends. The CDR3 totals 16 residues. The CDR3 spells CAWSVWGASSGNTIYF. CDR3 bases: TGTGCCTGGAGTGTCTGGGGGGCGAGCTCTGGAAACACCATATATTTT.

V usage is TRBV29-1 and J usage is TRBJ2-4; D is unresolved. The CDR3 has 14 amino acids. Trimming pared 4 bases from V and 0 bases from J, leaving 10 bases between. CDR1 SQVTM and CDR2 ANQGSEA come from the germline V gene. CDR3 sequence: CSVVAAAAKNIQYF. CDR3 DNA sequence: TGCAGCGTTGTGGCCGCGGCAGCCAAAAACATTCAGTACTTC.

The J gene is TRBJ2-2, the V gene TRBV16; TRBD1 agrees at 7 bases. With V trimmed by 1 base and J by 9 bases, 8 bases remained unmatched. In germline, CDR1 is KGHSY, CDR2 FQNENV. This CDR3 has 15 amino acids. CDR3 sequence (DNA): TGTGCCAGCAGCCAATGGGATACAGGGGTCCGGGAGCTGTTTTTT. As protein: CASSQWDTGVRELFF.

This clone was detected only a few times. The rearrangement links TRBV9 to TRBJ2-2; D not resolved. V gave up 3 bases and J gave up 6 bases, with 6 bases separating them. Germline V lookup: CDR1 SGDLS, CDR2 YYNGEE. This CDR3 has 12 amino acids. The CDR3 DNA follows: TGTGCCAGCAGCGCGCTATCCGGGGAGCTGTTTTTT. The encoded protein is CASSALSGELFF. The complete variable domain, with remaining parts taken from reference TRBV9 and TRBJ2-2, reads DSGVTQTPKHLITATGQRVTLRCSPRSGDLSVYWYQQSLDQGLQFLIQYYNGEERAKGNILERFSAQQFPDLHSELNLSSLELGDSALYFCASSALSGELFFGEGSRLTVL.